One and the same sample provided the 31 T cell receptor beta chains below, sequenced in a study of blood T cell repertoires in COVID-19 (dated by TCRdb to the early 2020s). Library prep was done by the immunoSEQ multiplex PCR assay. Not all clones reach the TCRdb copy of this immuneACCESS table, which keeps in-frame sequences only. Checked studies attribute under half of the gap to unresolved V genes and leave the rest unexplained. The sample table holds roughly 350,000 clones, of which 85% were seen once. Clones ranked in the top ten supply around 3.4% of the sample. Source material: peripheral blood. The source of these receptors is a woman aged 18-35 years with acute or convalescent COVID-19.

The chain has TRBV28 and TRBJ2-7, with D unclear. Deletions cut 4 bases from V and 4 bases from J, with 14 bases between. There are 14 residues in the CDR3. CDR1 and CDR2 from the germline V gene are MDHEN and SYDVKM. The CDR3 sequence: CASSSSPLEYEQYF. The CDR3 DNA sequence: TGTGCCAGCAGTTCCTCACCTCTTGAGTACGAGCAGTACTTC.

This sequence joins TRBV19 and TRBJ1-1, with unresolved D. Germline V CDR1 and CDR2: LNHDA, SQIVND (reference sequence). This CDR3 contains 11 residues. The V and J ends lost 7 bases and 8 bases respectively, with 11 bases between them. The CDR3 region is CASIDGVEAFF. CDR3 nucleotides: TGTGCCAGTATCGACGGGGTCGAAGCTTTCTTT.

V usage is TRBV30 and J usage is TRBJ2-2; D is undetermined. The CDR3 sequence is 13 residues long. The V and J ends lost 3 bases and 8 bases respectively, with 13 bases between them. Per the germline V gene, CDR1 is GTSNPN and CDR2 is SVGIG (reference sequence). CDR3 nucleotides: TGTGCCTGGAGAAGGATCGACGGGGGGGAGCTGTTTTTT. Protein product: CAWRRIDGGELFF.

CDR3: CASSTPGLPNEQYF. CDR3 DNA: TGTGCCAGCAGCACTCCGGGACTCCCGAACGAGCAGTACTTC. The chain has TRBV5-5 and TRBJ2-7, with D perhaps TRBD2 (6 bases). Per germline, CDR1 SGHKS and CDR2 YYEKEE (reference sequence). There are 14 residues in the CDR3. Deletions cut 4 bases from V and 5 bases from J, with 16 bases between.

This rearrangement joins TRBV29-1 to TRBJ1-2; 10 bases line up with TRBD1. Trimming removed 5 bases from V and 5 bases from J; junction bases left unmatched: 8. CDR3 length equals 14 residues. CDR1 and CDR2 (germline): SQVTM, ANQGSEA. The CDR3, as DNA: TGCAGCGTTCCCGGGACAGGGGACCCTTATGGCTACACCTTC. Translated, it gives CSVPGTGDPYGYTF.

CDR3 DNA: TGTGCCAGCAGCTTCGGTTACTCTGGGGCCAACGTCCTGACTTTC. It codes for CASSFGYSGANVLTF. The V call is TRBV5-6, the J call TRBJ2-6, with D unresolved. Germline CDR1 reads SGHDT; CDR2 reads YYEEEE. The CDR3 length is 15 residues. Trimming left V 2 bases short and J 0 bases short, with 6 bases between.

The rearrangement joins TRBV10-2 to TRBJ2-2, with TRBD2 identical over 7 bases. The CDR3 length is 12 residues. Per the germline V gene, CDR1 is WSHSY and CDR2 is SAAADI. V dropped 6 bases and J dropped 6; count of bases not matched to a gene: 1. The CDR3 DNA reads as TGCGCCAGCAGGGCGGGAGCCGGGGAGCTGTTTTTT. Encoded protein: CASRAGAGELFF.

CDR3 nucleotide sequence: TGTGCCAGTAGTATAAGGCGGGCCTACACCGGGGAGCTGTTTTTT. This sequence encodes CASSIRRAYTGELFF. This sequence joins TRBV19 and TRBJ2-2; D might be TRBD2 (5 bases). Germline CDR1 and CDR2: LNHDA and SQIVND (reference sequence). The V and J ends lost 2 bases and 3 bases respectively, with 10 bases between them. CDR3 length: 15 residues.

The rearrangement links TRBV3-1 (or the pseudogene TRBV3-2) to TRBJ2-7; 9 bases match TRBD1. The V gene's germline CDR1 is LGHDT and CDR2 YNNKEL (reference sequence). This CDR3 has 14 amino acids. Unmatched junction bases numbered 3, after V lost 3 bases and J lost 3 bases. The CDR3 loop reads CASSQDRGGYEQYF. CDR3 DNA: TGTGCCAGCAGCCAGGACAGGGGCGGCTACGAGCAGTACTTC.

This chain connects TRBV15 to TRBJ2-1; 7 bases align to TRBD1. This CDR3 is 15 amino acids long. Unmatched junction bases numbered 5, after V lost 3 bases and J lost 3 bases. Germline V gives CDR1 LNHNV, CDR2 YYDKDF (reference sequence). CDR3 protein: CATSSRDSLYNEQFF. Written as DNA, the CDR3 is TGTGCCACCAGCAGCCGGGACAGCCTCTACAATGAGCAGTTCTTC.

As to this clone: The sample has other DNA sequences that encode this CDR3 too. The chain has TRBV5-1 and TRBJ1-3; maybe TRBD1 (5 bases). Trimming stripped 0 bases from V and 4 bases from J, with 8 bases between. Germline loops: CDR1 SGHRS, CDR2 YFSETQ. The CDR3 length is 14 residues. The chain's CDR3 is CASSLAGYGNTIYF. CDR3 bases: TGCGCCAGCAGCTTGGCAGGGTACGGAAACACCATATATTTT.

CDR3 bases: TGTGCCAGTAGTTATAAAGGGGTGAGCAATCAGCCCCAGCATTTT. Translation: CASSYKGVSNQPQHF. This rearrangement joins TRBV19 to TRBJ1-5, with a possible D match to TRBD1 (5 bases). The CDR3 totals 15 residues. With 5 bases removed from V and 1 base from J, the gap between germline ends came to 12 bases. Germline CDR1 is LNHDA and CDR2 is SQIVND (reference sequence). The whole variable domain, filled in from reference TRBV19 and TRBJ1-5, reads DGGITQSPKYLFRKEGQNVTLSCEQNLNHDAMYWYRQDPGQGLRLIYYSQIVNDFQKGDIAEGYSVSREKKESFPLTVTSAQKNPTAFYLCASSYKGVSNQPQHFGDGTRLSIL.

The chain has TRBV11-2 and TRBJ2-3; 10 bases fit TRBD2. This CDR3 comprises 17 residues. The V segment lost 5 bases and the J segment 3 bases; nucleotides outside the gene matches: 11. Germline CDR1 reads SGHAT; CDR2 reads FQNNGV. This CDR3 reads CASSRRPGTSVTDTQYF. CDR3 DNA: TGTGCCAGCAGCCGGCGCCCCGGGACTAGCGTAACAGATACGCAGTATTTT.

The V call is TRBV7-9, the J call TRBJ2-5; 8 bases map to TRBD1. After removal of 5 bases from V and 5 bases from J, the junction contained 13 bases not matched to a gene. CDR3 length: 16 amino acids. The germline V gene has CDR1 SEHNR and CDR2 FQNEAQ (reference sequence). CDR3 sequence reads: CASSPRGGRGLETQYF. The CDR3, as DNA: TGTGCCAGCAGCCCCAGAGGGGGCAGGGGGCTCGAGACCCAGTACTTC.

Remarks on this clone: At one boundary the junction diverges from the germline segment, which might be a read error. CDR3 sequence reads: CASRNSGAYGQYF. Here the CDR3 DNA reads TGTGCCAGCAGGAACTCCGGTGCCTACGGGCAGTACTTC. This chain uses TRBV12-3 or TRBV12-4 with TRBJ2-7; no reliable D call. CDR3 size: 13 residues.

J is TRBJ1-5 and V is TRBV4-2; D perhaps matches TRBD1 (6 bases). V was cut by 3 bases and J by 2 bases, with 11 bases left in between. The germline V gene encodes CDR1 LGHNA and CDR2 YNFKEQ. The CDR3 extends over 15 amino acids. This CDR3 is CASSQVEGGNQPQHF. The CDR3 region has the DNA TGTGCCAGCAGCCAGGTAGAGGGGGGCAATCAGCCCCAGCATTTT.

The chain is built from TRBV19 and TRBJ1-4, with 7 bases fitting TRBD1. This CDR3 comprises 13 residues. Germline trimming cut 9 bases from V and 4 bases from J; bases unmatched to any gene: 5. The germline gives CDR1 LNHDA, CDR2 SQIVND (reference sequence). The CDR3 DNA reads TGTGCCAGCACAGGGGCTGTTAATGAAAAACTGTTTTTT. It encodes CASTGAVNEKLFF.

This sequence joins TRBV6-1 and TRBJ1-4, with TRBD1 as a possible D gene (5 bases). Germline CDR1 is MNHNS and CDR2 is SASEGT. Between the trimmed V and J ends, which lost 2 bases and 10 bases, there was a span of 8 bases. This CDR3 spans 12 amino acids. The CDR3 DNA reads TGTGCCAGCAGTGAATGGGGGGGAAAACTGTTTTTT. Its protein is CASSEWGGKLFF.

The chain has TRBV5-4 and TRBJ2-1; the match to TRBD1 covers 10 bases. Germline CDR1 and CDR2: SGHNT and YYREEE (reference sequence). V trimming: 0 bases; J trimming: 9 bases; junction bases outside the gene matches: 9. CDR3 length: 16 residues. The CDR3 coding sequence is TGTGCCAGCAGCTTGGAGGTCGCGACAGGGGGCGGTGAGCAGTTCTTC. Translation: CASSLEVATGGGEQFF.

The V and J genes are TRBV7-2 and TRBJ2-1; perhaps TRBD1 as D (5 bases). The ends were cut back, 5 bases at V and 0 bases at J, with 11 bases in the middle. From germline, CDR1 is SGHTA and CDR2 FQGNSA. The CDR3 is 15 residues long. The CDR3 region is CASSPDSSSYNEQFF. DNA of the CDR3: TGTGCCAGCAGCCCAGACAGCTCCTCCTACAATGAGCAGTTCTTC.

The V and J genes are TRBV5-4 and TRBJ2-5, with TRBD1 as a possible D gene (6 bases). Trimming pared 3 bases from V and 5 bases from J, leaving 17 bases between. CDR1 SGHNT and CDR2 YYREEE come from the germline V gene (reference sequence). The CDR3 loop spans 15 amino acids. The CDR3 protein is CASSSPRQAPETQYF. CDR3 DNA: TGTGCCAGCAGCTCCCCAAGACAGGCCCCTGAGACCCAGTACTTC.

This rearrangement joins TRBV28 to TRBJ2-5; possible D gene TRBD2, 5 bases. V lost 3 bases, J lost 4 bases, and 15 bases lay in between. Germline values: CDR1 MDHEN, CDR2 SYDVKM. The CDR3 is made up of 15 amino acids. The CDR3 reads CASSLRETGVETQYF. CDR3 bases: TGTGCCAGCAGTTTGAGGGAGACGGGCGTAGAGACCCAGTACTTC.

This chain joins TRBV28 and TRBJ1-5, with D possibly TRBD1 on 5 matching bases. The CDR3 runs 14 residues. CDR1 MDHEN and CDR2 SYDVKM come from the germline V gene. Trimming shortened V by 3 bases and J by 2 bases, and 8 bases separated the two germline ends. The CDR3 here is CASSLGQGNQPQHF. The CDR3 region has the DNA TGTGCCAGCAGTTTGGGGCAGGGCAATCAGCCCCAGCATTTT.

The gene calls are TRBV9 and TRBJ1-2; D is uncertain. The CDR3 sequence is 13 residues long. The ends were cut back, 2 bases at V and 1 base at J, with 6 bases in the middle. The germline V gene encodes CDR1 SGDLS and CDR2 YYNGEE. The CDR3 here is CASSVEDNYGYTF. DNA of the CDR3: TGTGCCAGCAGCGTGGAGGATAACTATGGCTACACCTTC. Complete variable domain (other parts from reference TRBV9 and TRBJ1-2): DSGVTQTPKHLITATGQRVTLRCSPRSGDLSVYWYQQSLDQGLQFLIQYYNGEERAKGNILERFSAQQFPDLHSELNLSSLELGDSALYFCASSVEDNYGYTFGSGTRLTVV.

The gene calls are TRBV18 and TRBJ2-1, with a possible D match to TRBD1 (5 bases). Deletions cut 0 bases from V and 12 bases from J, with 12 bases between. CDR3 length: 13 amino acids. The V gene's germline CDR1 is KGHSH and CDR2 LQKENI. CDR3 sequence: CASSPPGAKGQFF. Written as DNA, the CDR3 is TGTGCCAGCTCACCACCAGGGGCTAAGGGGCAGTTCTTC.

This chain uses TRBV4-1 with TRBJ2-1; a possible D gene is TRBD1 (6 bases). Germline loops: CDR1 MGHRA, CDR2 YSYEKL. There are 17 residues in the CDR3. Trimming removed 1 base at V and 2 bases at J, with 15 bases between. In DNA, the CDR3 is TGCGCCAGCAGCCAAGGGTCTGGGGGCCCCCCCTACAATGAGCAGTTCTTC. This sequence encodes CASSQGSGGPPYNEQFF.

This clone occurred a few times. CDR3 DNA sequence: TGTGCCAGCAGCTTATCAGGGTTCGGTTCACCCCTCCACTTT. It encodes CASSLSGFGSPLHF. This rearrangement joins TRBV7-3 to TRBJ1-6, with TRBD1 as a possible D gene (5 bases). V was pared by 2 bases and J by 9 bases, with 11 bases between. Germline V gives CDR1 SGHTA, CDR2 FQGTGA. The CDR3 contains 14 residues.

The chain carries TRBV19 and TRBJ1-5, with a possible D match to TRBD1 (6 bases). Trimming took 4 bases from V and 3 from J, leaving 13 bases between them. Looked up from germline, CDR1 is LNHDA and CDR2 is SQIVND (reference sequence). This CDR3 has 15 residues. The CDR3 nucleotides read TGTGCCAGTAGTAAACAGGGAGTGAACAATCAGCCCCAGCATTTT. Residues: CASSKQGVNNQPQHF.

The rearrangement uses TRBV15 and TRBJ1-2; TRBD1 agrees at 7 bases. There are 13 residues in the CDR3. Trimming at V came to 5 bases and at J to 3 bases, leaving 3 bases not matched to a gene. CDR1 and CDR2 from the germline V gene are LNHNV and YYDKDF (reference sequence). For the CDR3, the DNA is TGTGCCACCAGCGAAGGGGGCGACTATGGCTACACCTTC. Protein product: CATSEGGDYGYTF.

This rearrangement joins TRBV4-1 to TRBJ2-3; D is unclear. V lost 0 bases and J 3 bases, leaving 7 bases between the germline ends. CDR1 is MGHRA and CDR2 is YSYEKL in the germline V gene. CDR3 length equals 14 residues. CDR3 sequence reads: CASSQDLRTDTQYF. The CDR3 nucleotides are TGCGCCAGCAGCCAAGATTTGAGGACAGATACGCAGTATTTT.

The chain has TRBV19 and TRBJ2-7, with TRBD1 matching 8 bases. Germline V lookup: CDR1 LNHDA, CDR2 SQIVND (reference sequence). The CDR3 runs 15 residues. V lost 3 bases to trimming and J lost 5 bases; unmatched junction nucleotides: 9. The CDR3 is CASSMQRTGHNEQYF. CDR3 sequence (DNA): TGTGCCAGTAGTATGCAACGGACAGGGCACAACGAGCAGTACTTC.